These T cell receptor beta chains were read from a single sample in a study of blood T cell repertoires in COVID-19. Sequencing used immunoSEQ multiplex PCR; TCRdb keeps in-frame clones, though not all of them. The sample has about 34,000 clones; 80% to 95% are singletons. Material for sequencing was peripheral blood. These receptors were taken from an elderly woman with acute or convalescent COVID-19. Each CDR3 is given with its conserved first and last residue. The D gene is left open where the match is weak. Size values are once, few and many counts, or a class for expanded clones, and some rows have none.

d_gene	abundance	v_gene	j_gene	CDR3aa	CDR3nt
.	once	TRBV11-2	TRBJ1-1	CASSLVGGTTEAFF	TGTGCCAGCAGCTTAGTAGGGGGAACGACTGAAGCTTTCTTT
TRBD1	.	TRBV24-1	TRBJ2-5	CATSDLALHRGKGETQYF	TGTGCCACCAGTGATCTGGCCCTCCACAGGGGGAAAGGGGAGACCCAGTACTTC
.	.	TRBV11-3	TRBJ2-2	CASSLDRGLTGELFF	TGTGCCAGCAGCTTAGACAGGGGCCTCACCGGGGAGCTGTTTTTT
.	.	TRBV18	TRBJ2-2	CASSPQLTGSSGELFF	TGTGCCAGCTCACCACAGTTAACAGGGAGTTCCGGGGAGCTGTTTTTT
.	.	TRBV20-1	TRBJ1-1	CSASVTGRAFF	TGCAGTGCTAGTGTTACAGGGCGAGCTTTCTTT
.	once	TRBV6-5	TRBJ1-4	CASTPLTNEKLFF	TGTGCCAGCACCCCCCTTACTAATGAAAAACTGTTTTTT
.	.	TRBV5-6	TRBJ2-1	CASSLVGGNEQFF	TGTGCCAGCAGCTTGGTCGGGGGAAATGAGCAGTTCTTC
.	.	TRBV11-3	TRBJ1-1	CASSLDSGGSTKAFF	TGTGCCAGCAGCTTAGATAGCGGGGGAAGTACGAAAGCTTTCTTT
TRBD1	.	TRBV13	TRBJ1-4	CASSDRGHEKLFF	TGTGCCAGCAGCGACAGGGGGCATGAAAAACTGTTTTTT
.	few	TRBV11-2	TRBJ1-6	CASSRGGNRSPLHF	TGTGCCAGCAGCCGAGGCGGCAATCGTTCACCCCTCCACTTT
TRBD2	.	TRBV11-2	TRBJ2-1	CASSRGSGGPKQFF	TGTGCCAGCAGCCGAGGGTCGGGGGGGCCAAAGCAGTTCTTC
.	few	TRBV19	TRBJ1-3	CASSIQGYGNTIYF	TGTGCCAGTAGTATACAGGGTTACGGAAACACCATATATTTT
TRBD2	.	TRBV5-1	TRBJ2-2	CASSPGLAQPSTGELFF	TGCGCCAGCAGCCCCGGACTAGCCCAACCGAGCACCGGGGAGCTGTTTTTT
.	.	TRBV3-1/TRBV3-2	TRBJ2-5	CASSQDWGGRGTQYF	TGTGCCAGCAGCCAAGATTGGGGGGGGCGCGGGACCCAGTACTTC
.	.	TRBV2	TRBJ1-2	CASSMGHDYGYTF	TGTGCCAGCAGTATGGGACATGACTATGGCTACACCTTC
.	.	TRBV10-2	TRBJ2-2	CASSGPQRGGADTGELFF	TGCGCCAGCAGTGGCCCTCAAAGAGGGGGGGCGGACACCGGGGAGCTGTTTTTT
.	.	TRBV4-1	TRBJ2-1	CASSQQNYNEQFF	TGCGCCAGCAGCCAACAGAATTACAATGAGCAGTTCTTC
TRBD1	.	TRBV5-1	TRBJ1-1	CASSISGQQGEAFF	TGCGCCAGCAGCATATCGGGACAGCAGGGTGAAGCTTTCTTT
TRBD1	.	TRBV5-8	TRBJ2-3	CASSETRDSGTDTQYF	TGTGCCAGCAGCGAAACCCGGGACAGTGGCACAGATACGCAGTATTTT
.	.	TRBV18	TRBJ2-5	CASSPQGLTGRTQYF	TGTGCCAGCTCACCACAGGGCCTCACGGGGAGGACCCAGTACTTC
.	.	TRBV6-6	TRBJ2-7	CASSYSGMGAYEQYF	TGTGCCAGCAGTTACTCCGGGATGGGCGCCTACGAGCAGTACTTC
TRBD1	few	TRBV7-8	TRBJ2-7	CASSLGTGAEQYF	TGTGCCAGCAGCTTAGGGACAGGGGCCGAGCAGTACTTC
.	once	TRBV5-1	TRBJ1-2	CASSLRGENYGYTF	TGCGCCAGCAGCTTGCGGGGTGAGAACTATGGCTACACCTTC
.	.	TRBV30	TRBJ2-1	CACPSTATYNEQFF	TGTGCCTGCCCTTCGACAGCGACTTACAATGAGCAGTTCTTC
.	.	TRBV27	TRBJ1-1	CASNDGRGTEAFF	TGTGCCAGCAACGATGGCCGGGGAACTGAAGCTTTCTTT
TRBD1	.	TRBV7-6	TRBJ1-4	CASSLDQGAGEKLFF	TGTGCCAGCAGCTTAGACCAGGGGGCCGGCGAAAAACTGTTTTTT
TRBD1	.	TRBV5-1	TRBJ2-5	CASSLAGGGETQYF	TGCGCCAGCAGCTTGGCAGGGGGCGGAGAGACCCAGTACTTC
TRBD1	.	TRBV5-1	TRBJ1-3	CASSFGTGGNTIYF	TGCGCCAGCAGCTTCGGGACAGGGGGAAACACCATATATTTT
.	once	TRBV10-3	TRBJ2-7	CAISEKGVAAYEQYF	TGTGCCATCAGTGAGAAGGGGGTTGCCGCCTACGAGCAGTACTTC
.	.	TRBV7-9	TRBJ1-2	CASSFSEQGYTF	TGTGCCAGCAGCTTTTCAGAACAAGGCTACACCTTC
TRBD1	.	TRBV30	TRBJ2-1	CAWSRQGDPSYNEQFF	TGTGCCTGGAGCAGACAGGGAGACCCGTCCTACAATGAGCAGTTCTTC
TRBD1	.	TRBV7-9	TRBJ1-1	CASSADRPNTEAFF	TGTGCCAGCAGCGCGGACAGGCCTAACACTGAAGCTTTCTTT
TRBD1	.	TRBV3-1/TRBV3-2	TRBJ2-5	CASSHGQGYQETQYF	TGTGCCAGCAGCCACGGACAGGGATACCAAGAGACCCAGTACTTC
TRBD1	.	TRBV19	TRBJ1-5	CASSDRGINQPQHF	TGTGCCAGTAGTGACAGGGGGATCAATCAGCCCCAGCATTTT
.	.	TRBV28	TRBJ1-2	CASSLWGAGYTF	TGTGCCAGCAGTTTATGGGGGGCCGGCTACACCTTC
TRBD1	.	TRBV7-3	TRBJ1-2	CASSLGDSLGGYTF	TGTGCCAGCAGCTTGGGGGACAGCCTCGGGGGCTACACCTTC
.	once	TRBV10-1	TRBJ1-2	CASREDSTYGYTF	TGCGCCAGCAGGGAAGACAGTACCTATGGCTACACCTTC
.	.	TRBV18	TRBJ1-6	CASSIRDTYNSPLHF	TGTGCCAGCTCAATCCGGGACACATATAATTCACCCCTCCACTTT
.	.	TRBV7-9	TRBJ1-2	CASSSLTNLYSGANYGYTF	TGTGCCAGCAGCTCCCTTACGAACCTCTACAGCGGCGCGAACTATGGCTACACCTTC
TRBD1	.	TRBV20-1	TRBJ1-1	CSAEQGAEAFF	TGCAGTGCCGAACAGGGGGCTGAAGCTTTCTTT
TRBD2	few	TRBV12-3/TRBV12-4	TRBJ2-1	CASSLWGGNEQFF	TGTGCCAGCAGTTTGTGGGGGGGGAATGAGCAGTTCTTC